Here is one T cell receptor beta chain with its context. Antigen specificity is unknown. This sample stems from a study of shared clonotypes between healthy human individuals. Overall study findings and caveats: Represented diversity (both genetic and exposure-history) was limited by the small number of donors. Roughly 4.7% was the fraction of naive CD4 clonotypes found shared across several donors.

Germline V lookup: CDR1 SGHVS, CDR2 FQNEAQ. The V end lost 2 bases, the J end lost 5 bases, and 16 bases lay between the germline ends. This CDR3 has 16 residues. Sequencing was performed with immunoSEQ multiplex PCR; in TCRdb, only in-frame clones are kept and a portion is missing. Among some 2.1 million clones, approximately 94% were seen once, and the ten largest hold roughly 1%. Naive-designated CD8 cells lacked CD45RO, were positively enriched for CCR7, and omitted terminally differentiated effector memory CD45RA+ cells. The chain links TRBV7-8 to TRBJ2-1, with D possibly TRBD2 on 5 matching bases. Sequencing used naive CD8+ T cells sorted from blood. This TCR came from a man between 18 and 35 years old in good health. The DNA of the CDR3 is TGTGCCAGCAGCTTAACTAGTGGGAGTGCCCACAATGAGCAGTTCTTC. Translating gives CASSLTSGSAHNEQFF.